These 5 T cell receptor beta chains were all obtained from the same sample, sequenced in a study of OX40 agonist ivuxolimab in advanced cancers. Libraries were prepared by immunoSEQ multiplex PCR; TCRdb keeps only in-frame clonotypes and omits some of them. The table has about 15,000 clones, 82% seen once. Sequencing used CD4+ or CD8+ T cells sorted from blood, obtained in a trial of the OX40 agonist ivuxolimab. The origin of the receptors is an adult with an advanced solid tumor such as melanoma, head and neck, liver or kidney cancer.

The J gene is TRBJ2-4, the V gene TRBV27; maybe TRBD1 (6 bases). CDR3 length: 16 residues. CDR1 is MNHEY and CDR2 is SMNVEV in the germline V gene (reference sequence). V lost 6 bases and J lost 13, with 28 bases in between. The CDR3 loop is CASRTGASVGRGEQYF. The CDR3, as DNA: TGTGCCAGCAGAACTGGAGCGAGTGTGGGCAGGGGAGAACAGTACTTC.

The V and J genes are TRBV9 and TRBJ2-4; 7 nucleotides align to TRBD2. The CDR3 is made up of 17 amino acids. V lost 0 bases, J lost 0 bases, and 6 bases stayed unmatched. In germline, CDR1 is SGDLS, CDR2 YYNGEE. DNA of the CDR3: TGTGCCAGCAGCGTAGGTGGATCGGGAGGAGCCAAAAACATTCAGTACTTC. It translates to CASSVGGSGGAKNIQYF. Drawing the rest from reference TRBV9 and TRBJ2-4, the complete variable domain is DSGVTQTPKHLITATGQRVTLRCSPRSGDLSVYWYQQSLDQGLQFLIQYYNGEERAKGNILERFSAQQFPDLHSELNLSSLELGDSALYFCASSVGGSGGAKNIQYFGAGTRLSVL.

The CDR3 coding sequence is TGTGCCAGCAGCCAAGATCGAGGCTCGCAAGAGACCCAGTACTTC. This gives the protein CASSQDRGSQETQYF. V gene TRBV4-2 combines with J gene TRBJ2-5; D unresolved. V was shortened by 0 bases and J by 2 bases, with 10 bases between the two germline ends. This CDR3 is 15 amino acids long. Germline V gene data show CDR1 as LGHNA and CDR2 as YNFKEQ.

The gene calls are TRBV13 and TRBJ1-2; TRBD1 aligns across 11 bases. Germline loops: CDR1 PRHDT, CDR2 FYEKMQ (reference sequence). CDR3 length: 18 residues. The J segment lost 0 bases and the V segment lost 0 bases, leaving 6 bases of the junction unmatched. The CDR3: CASSLGRTGGKSNYGYTF. The CDR3 DNA sequence: TGTGCCAGCAGCTTAGGGAGGACAGGGGGCAAGTCTAACTATGGCTACACCTTC.

The rearrangement links TRBV14 to TRBJ2-5; D call uncertain. V shed 0 bases and J shed 4 bases, with 6 bases lying between them. The CDR3 covers 13 residues. From germline, CDR1 is SGHDN and CDR2 FVKESK. Written as DNA, the CDR3 is TGTGCCAGCAGCCAAGAAGGGCGAGAGACCCAGTACTTC. Translated: CASSQEGRETQYF.